This note documents a single T cell receptor (beta chain) sequence. This clonotype counts as medium-sized (0.01 to 0.1%). The clone's antigen remains unknown. It has no much larger one-base neighbor in the sample; base qualities were not kept. TCR beta rearrangements were amplified from genomic DNA isolated from peripheral blood, not from sorted cells or RNA. Multiplex touch-down PCR with a mixed TRB-A/B primer pool was used to amplify rearranged TRB sequences covering the V, D and J segments. Two consecutive PCR reactions with Phusion HS II polymerase added Illumina adapters and sample indices to the amplicons. Amplicons were gel-purified using the NucleoSpin Gel and PCR Clean-up kit and were subsequently checked with Qubit and an Agilent 2100 Bioanalyzer. Sequencing of the libraries was done on an Illumina MiSeq with paired-end, single-indexed 600-cycle runs. The study's own analysis went as follows. MiXCR versions 2.12 and 3.0.5 were used to process the TRB sequences. Each unique CDR3 nucleotide sequence counted as one clone, and only productive sequences with at least two reads were retained. The repertoire metrics were Shannon diversity, evenness, clonality (defined as one minus evenness), and alpha-parameterized diversity profiles covering alpha 0 to 5. The IGoR algorithm was used to calculate generation probabilities for clones in the paired samples taken before and after chemotherapy. TCRdb applied fastp at Q25 and MiXCR to the public reads, then kept only in-frame beta chains. Here each entry gathers all rows of one CDR3 protein and keeps the most common genes and DNA. The V and J calls and clone size come from TCRdb's table, not from the authors' own analysis. In this sample the table shows 20,000 or so distinct CDR3 sequences, roughly 35% of which occur a single time. The ten largest clones add up to 17% of the sample.

The V and J ends are trimmed by 5 bases and 3 bases, leaving 18 bases between them. Sequences LNHDA (CDR1) and SQIVND (CDR2) are obtained from the germline V gene (reference sequence). The CDR3, from cysteine to phenylalanine, totals 16 residues. The read is trimmed to its CDR3 DNA, 48 bases read in frame from base 1. This sample is drawn from a study of T cell repertoires in aging, cancer and after chemotherapy (dated by TCRdb to about 2019). General notes on the study: Donors spanned six age groups from 30 or younger to 70 or older, with at least three individuals per group. Alongside 95 healthy donors serving as a reference group, the cohort included roughly 220 cancer patients, of whom roughly 90 had hematological cancers and 110 to 140 had solid cancers. In the solid tumor group, the paired samples taken before and after chemotherapy came from brain tumor (glioblastoma) patients given temozolomide-based therapy. To examine immunoaging and T cell reconstitution after chemotherapy, the study profiled TCR beta repertoires in peripheral blood from healthy donors and cancer patients. The full dataset contained several million TCR reads. The full study reports these points: Compared with age-matched healthy donors, untreated patients with hematological or solid cancers had significantly lower TCR diversity and higher clonality in blood. In healthy donors, the drop in TCR diversity with age came mainly from a loss of richness, whereas in cancer patients a loss of evenness also played a part. In both cancer cohorts, the median generation probability rose over the chemotherapy interval, which suggests that the repertoire was reconstituted through rebound thymic output. According to the authors, the repertoire data do not permit conclusions about immunological memory after chemotherapy.

What was sequenced was blood. The sequence links TRBV19 to TRBJ2-3; the D gene is possibly TRBD2, with 6 bases matching. This sequence originates from a human donor with a solid tumor. The nucleotide sequence reads TGTGCCAGTAGTGTTTACACACGCGGGGCGACAGATACGCAGTATTTT. This codes for CASSVYTRGATDTQYF.